These 17 T cell receptor beta chains originate from one sample sequenced in a study of vaccination and CD4 T cells after COVID-19. Time point denoted: late sampling 161 to 241 days after vaccination in a few convalescent patients. TCRdb recomputed calls from the PCR reads with MiXCR, one row per CDR3 protein. Of around 30,000 distinct CDR3 sequences listed, roughly 50% were seen once; the top ten hold about 5%. Sequenced here: CD4+ T cells from blood, sampled about 7 months after SARS-CoV-2 vaccination. These receptors all come from a human donor who had recovered from COVID-19.

The chain links TRBV7-2 to TRBJ2-5; 12 bases align to TRBD2. CDR1 is SGHTA, CDR2 FQGNSA, per germline. The CDR3 totals 16 residues. Trimming cost V 5 bases and J 4 bases; bases outside gene matches: 8. CDR3 amino acids: CASSQTSGSGRETQYF. DNA of the CDR3: TGTGCCAGCAGCCAGACTAGCGGGAGCGGGAGAGAGACCCAGTACTTC.

A word on this clonotype: The junction departs from germline at one end; a sequencing error may be responsible. The rearrangement uses TRBV6-1 and TRBJ2-7; D is unclear. The CDR3 consists of 15 residues. Germline loops: CDR1 MNHNS, CDR2 SASEGT. The CDR3 is CASRIFSGSSYEQHF. In DNA form, the CDR3 reads TGTGCCAGCAGGATATTCTCAGGAAGCTCCTACGAGCAGCACTTC.

This clonotype has only a few counts. This sequence joins TRBV24-1 and TRBJ2-1; 8 bases are a match to TRBD2. The CDR3 length is 13 residues. CDR1 is KGHDR, CDR2 SFDVKD, per germline. The J segment lost 8 bases and the V segment lost 4 bases, leaving 3 bases of the junction unmatched. In nucleotides, the CDR3 is TGTGCCACCAGTGAGGCTAGCGGGTATGAGCAGTTCTTC. It translates to CATSEASGYEQFF.

The V and J genes are TRBV20-1 and TRBJ2-1; perhaps TRBD2 as D (5 bases). Germline lookup yields CDR1 DFQATT and CDR2 SNEGSKA (reference sequence). Trimming left V 4 bases short and J 0 bases short, with 13 bases between. The CDR3 contains 15 residues. CDR3: CSAIDSEGSYNEQFF. The CDR3 nucleotides read TGCAGTGCTATCGATAGCGAAGGCTCCTACAATGAGCAGTTCTTC.

The genes are TRBV28 and TRBJ1-2; TRBD1 matches 7 bases. V lost 1 base and J lost 3; bases outside the gene matches: 2. This CDR3 contains 14 residues. Germline values: CDR1 MDHEN, CDR2 SYDVKM. CDR3 amino acids: CASSLSTGYYGYTF. The CDR3 DNA reads TGTGCCAGCAGTTTATCGACAGGGTACTATGGCTACACCTTC.

The chain combines TRBV15 with TRBJ2-1, with 8 bases matching TRBD2. This CDR3 has 13 amino acids. V lost 0 bases to trimming and J lost 10 bases; unmatched junction nucleotides: 2. CDR1 and CDR2 from the germline V gene are LNHNV and YYDKDF (reference sequence). CDR3 DNA sequence: TGTGCCACCAGCAGAGAGGGACTAGACGAGCAGTTCTTC. As protein: CATSREGLDEQFF.

The chain joins TRBV6-1 to TRBJ1-6; the D is unclear. Trimming removed 4 bases at V and 7 bases at J, with 11 bases between. In germline, CDR1 is MNHNS, CDR2 SASEGT. The CDR3 spans 14 residues. For the CDR3, the DNA is TGTGCCAGCAGTGTTCCAGCGGACAATTCACCCCTCCACTTT. Amino acids: CASSVPADNSPLHF.

This clonotype has just a few counts. The chain joins TRBV2 to TRBJ1-2; D is ambiguous. There are 10 residues in the CDR3. The germline gives CDR1 SNHLY, CDR2 FYNNEI. With 5 bases removed from V and 4 bases from J, the gap between germline ends came to 2 bases. The DNA of the CDR3 is TGTGCCAGCAGTCCCTATGGCTACACCTTC. Its translation: CASSPYGYTF. The full variable domain, completed using reference TRBV2 and TRBJ1-2, is EPEVTQTPSHQVTQMGQEVILRCVPISNHLYFYWYRQILGQKVEFLVSFYNNEISEKSEIFDDQFSVERPDGSNFTLKIRSTKLEDSAMYFCASSPYGYTFGSGTRLTVV.

This chain joins TRBV20-1 and TRBJ2-3; tentative D call: TRBD2 (6 bases). This CDR3 comprises 19 residues. V dropped 1 base and J dropped 0 bases, with 23 bases sitting between them. CDR1 and CDR2 from the germline V gene are DFQATT and SNEGSKA (reference sequence). The CDR3 loop reads CSARVSGGKVRGSTDTQYF. Written as DNA, the CDR3 is TGCAGTGCTAGAGTTTCTGGCGGGAAGGTTCGGGGTAGCACAGATACGCAGTATTTT.

The chain carries TRBV20-1 and TRBJ2-1; D possibly corresponds to TRBD2 (6 bases). The length of the CDR3 is 15 residues. V was trimmed by 6 bases and J by 7 bases, leaving 22 bases between them. The germline gives CDR1 DFQATT, CDR2 SNEGSKA (reference sequence). DNA of the CDR3: TGCAGTGCAGAAGTCCAAGGAGGGCCAGGGAATGAGCAGTTCTTC. Its translation is CSAEVQGGPGNEQFF.

The CDR3 nucleotides read TGTGCCAGCAGCTTAGGAGCGGGACGGCTTAACTATGGCTACACCTTC. Translation gives CASSLGAGRLNYGYTF. This sequence joins TRBV7-9 and TRBJ1-2, with a weak D call TRBD1 (5 bases). The CDR3 consists of 16 residues. Germline V lookup: CDR1 SEHNR, CDR2 FQNEAQ (reference sequence). V was shortened by 1 base and J by 1 base, with 13 bases between the two germline ends.

Only a few counts were recorded for this clonotype. The chain combines TRBV19 with TRBJ1-5, with D maybe TRBD1 (5 bases). Trimming took off 3 bases at V and 5 bases at J, with 11 bases between the two ends. Germline V lookup: CDR1 LNHDA, CDR2 SQIVND (reference sequence). This CDR3 is 14 amino acids long. CDR3 nucleotides: TGTGCCAGTAGTATGTGGGGGGGAGATCAGCCCCAGCATTTT. Protein sequence: CASSMWGGDQPQHF. Drawing the rest from reference TRBV19 and TRBJ1-5, the complete variable domain is DGGITQSPKYLFRKEGQNVTLSCEQNLNHDAMYWYRQDPGQGLRLIYYSQIVNDFQKGDIAEGYSVSREKKESFPLTVTSAQKNPTAFYLCASSMWGGDQPQHFGDGTRLSIL.

The CDR3 is CASRGGSGRASDTQYF. DNA for the CDR3: TGTGCCAGCAGGGGTGGTAGCGGGAGGGCCTCGGATACGCAGTATTTT. This chain joins TRBV6-1 and TRBJ2-3; TRBD2 matches 11 bases. V gave up 6 bases and J gave up 6 bases; unmatched junction bases: 11. The length of the CDR3 is 16 residues. Germline V CDR1 and CDR2: MNHNS, SASEGT.

The J gene is TRBJ2-7, the V gene TRBV20-1, with D maybe TRBD2 (7 bases). Trimming took off 6 bases at V and 7 bases at J, with 13 bases between the two ends. Germline V gene sequence: CDR1 DFQATT, CDR2 SNEGSKA (reference sequence). There are 11 residues in the CDR3. Here the CDR3 reads CSARGLVEQYF. CDR3 nucleotide sequence: TGCAGTGCGCGGGGGCTGGTTGAGCAGTACTTC.

This chain links TRBV19 with TRBJ2-1, with D maybe TRBD2 (6 bases). The CDR3 is made up of 16 amino acids. CDR1 and CDR2 (germline): LNHDA, SQIVND (reference sequence). Deletions cut 7 bases from V and 2 bases from J, with 18 bases between. This CDR3 is CASKAPGLGTYNEQFF. The DNA for the CDR3 is TGTGCCAGTAAGGCACCGGGACTGGGCACCTACAATGAGCAGTTCTTC. The full variable domain, with the rest looked up from reference TRBV19 and TRBJ2-1, is DGGITQSPKYLFRKEGQNVTLSCEQNLNHDAMYWYRQDPGQGLRLIYYSQIVNDFQKGDIAEGYSVSREKKESFPLTVTSAQKNPTAFYLCASKAPGLGTYNEQFFGPGTRLTVL.

The V gene is TRBV20-1, the J gene TRBJ2-1; 9 nucleotides agree with TRBD2. The V and J ends lost 3 bases and 10 bases, in that order; junction bases with no gene match: 10. The CDR3 loop spans 14 amino acids. The germline gives CDR1 DFQATT, CDR2 SNEGSKA (reference sequence). As DNA, the CDR3 is TGCAGTGCTAGGGGTAGCGGGAGCGGTCGGGAGCAGTTCTTC. It encodes CSARGSGSGREQFF.

The V and J genes are TRBV7-9 and TRBJ2-7; D possibly matches TRBD1 or TRBD2 (5 bases each). Trimming took off 5 bases at V and 2 bases at J, with 10 bases between the two ends. This CDR3 comprises 13 residues. CDR1 SEHNR and CDR2 FQNEAQ come from the germline V gene (reference sequence). The CDR3, as DNA: TGTGCCAGCAGCCCGAGGGGCCCCTACGAGCAGTACTTC. Its protein is CASSPRGPYEQYF. Full variable domain (missing parts from reference TRBV7-9 and TRBJ2-7): DTGVSQNPRHKITKRGQNVTFRCDPISEHNRLYWYRQTLGQGPEFLTYFQNEAQLEKSRLLSDRFSAERPKGSFSTLEIQRTEQGDSAMYLCASSPRGPYEQYFGPGTRLTVT.